The 29 T cell receptor beta chains reported below all come from one sample, sequenced in a study of shared clonotypes between healthy human individuals (TCRdb year 2020). Libraries were constructed by the immunoSEQ multiplex PCR assay. Sourced from immuneACCESS, this table was stored by TCRdb with only in-frame sequences that have V and J called. A share of the clones is absent; for the studies checked, an unresolved V gene accounts for under half, and the remainder has no known explanation. A total of about 1 million clones appear in this sample, around 74% of them only once. The ten top clones hold about 1.5% of the sample. Material for sequencing was memory CD4+ T cells sorted from blood. This specimen's cell subset or site label, per the study, means: CD45RA-negative fraction. The receptor set was obtained from a man younger than 35 in good health.

The chain has TRBV7-9 and TRBJ2-7; a weak D match, TRBD2 (6 bases). In germline, CDR1 is SEHNR, CDR2 FQNEAQ (reference sequence). The CDR3 covers 16 residues. Trimming cost V 5 bases and J 4 bases, with 21 bases left between them. CDR3 sequence (DNA): TGTGCCAGCAGCCTTCACGGAGGGCCGGCGAGGTACGAGCAGTACTTC. Residues: CASSLHGGPARYEQYF.

V is TRBV11-2 and J is TRBJ2-7; 12 nucleotides line up with TRBD2. CDR1 and CDR2 (germline): SGHAT, FQNNGV. This CDR3 comprises 15 residues. With 5 bases clipped from V and 2 bases from J, the junction kept 4 bases outside the gene matches. The CDR3 nucleotides are TGTGCCAGCAGCCCCCTAGCGGGAGGGCCCTACGAGCAGTACTTC. Translated: CASSPLAGGPYEQYF.

This chain connects TRBV30 to TRBJ2-5; the D gene is possibly TRBD2 (5 bases). In germline, CDR1 is GTSNPN, CDR2 SVGIG (reference sequence). V lost 0 bases and J 7 bases, leaving 12 bases between the germline ends. CDR3 length: 13 residues. Written as DNA, the CDR3 is TGTGCCTGGAGTGTCGAGGGCCCCGGGACCCAGTACTTC. Protein product: CAWSVEGPGTQYF.

This chain uses TRBV29-1 with TRBJ2-3; tentatively, D is TRBD2 (6 bases). V lost 4 bases and J 0 bases, leaving 23 bases between the germline ends. This CDR3 comprises 18 residues. In germline, CDR1 is SQVTM, CDR2 ANQGSEA. CDR3 in amino acids: CSVGDRGGVILSTDTQYF. The CDR3 nucleotides are TGCAGCGTTGGGGATCGGGGCGGGGTAATACTAAGCACAGATACGCAGTATTTT.

The chain combines TRBV6-1 with TRBJ1-3; D is unclear. The germline V and J ends were trimmed by 7 bases and 3 bases, with 10 bases remaining between them. Germline V gene sequence: CDR1 MNHNS, CDR2 SASEGT. The CDR3 covers 13 residues. The CDR3 protein is CASTPVVGNTIYF. The CDR3, as DNA: TGTGCCAGCACTCCGGTGGTTGGAAACACCATATATTTT.

This clone was found many times. The CDR3 spells CASSPGGENYGYTF. CDR3 nucleotide sequence: TGTGCCAGCAGCCCTGGGGGAGAGAACTATGGCTACACCTTC. The chain links TRBV6-5 to TRBJ1-2; a weak D match, TRBD1 (5 bases). Germline CDR1 and CDR2: MNHEY and SVGAGI. Trimming took 6 bases from V and 2 from J, leaving 13 bases between them. The CDR3 spans 14 residues.

This clone was counted a few times. The rearrangement links TRBV5-1 to TRBJ2-7, with D possibly matching TRBD2 (6 bases). Trimming shortened V by 3 bases and J by 1 base, and 23 bases separated the two germline ends. Germline loops: CDR1 SGHRS, CDR2 YFSETQ. The CDR3 length is 18 residues. CDR3 sequence: CASSSHSPSSASSYEQYF. CDR3 DNA sequence: TGCGCCAGCAGCTCCCATTCTCCCTCTAGCGCCTCTTCCTACGAGCAGTACTTC.

The rearrangement links TRBV30 to TRBJ1-4; TRBD1 is a possible D gene (6 bases). CDR1 is GTSNPN, CDR2 SVGIG, per germline (reference sequence). This CDR3 region has 14 residues. V lost 0 bases to trimming and J lost 7 bases, with 12 bases between them. CDR3: CAWSVPGTIEKLFF. CDR3 nucleotides: TGTGCCTGGAGTGTACCTGGGACAATTGAAAAACTGTTTTTT.

This clone was seen only once. This same CDR3 is encoded by further DNA sequences in the sample. The V and J genes are TRBV28 and TRBJ2-6; D unclear. V lost 9 bases and J 1 base, leaving 7 bases between the germline ends. The CDR3 sequence is 13 residues long. Germline V lookup: CDR1 MDHEN, CDR2 SYDVKM. This chain's CDR3 is CASSRSGANVLTF. The CDR3 nucleotides are TGTGCCAGTTCACGATCTGGGGCCAACGTCCTGACTTTC.

The CDR3 coding sequence is TGTGCCAGCAGCCAGGCAGGGATTTATGGCTACACCTTC. It encodes CASSQAGIYGYTF. The genes are TRBV5-4 and TRBJ1-2, with D possibly matching TRBD1 (5 bases). The CDR3 has 13 amino acids. V gave up 4 bases and J gave up 5 bases, with 12 bases separating them. Looked up from germline, CDR1 is SGHNT and CDR2 is YYREEE (reference sequence).

The V call is TRBV6-1, the J call TRBJ2-3, with a tentative D call TRBD2 (5 bases). This CDR3 comprises 16 residues. The V gene lost 3 bases and the J gene lost 2 bases, with 15 bases spanning the gap. The germline CDR1 and CDR2 sequences are MNHNS and SASEGT. The chain's CDR3 is CASSDELGGSTDTQYF. The CDR3 DNA follows: TGTGCCAGCAGTGACGAATTGGGCGGGTCCACAGATACGCAGTATTTT.

The V and J genes are TRBV27 and TRBJ1-6; D is unclear. The CDR3 extends over 19 amino acids. Germline CDR1 MNHEY, CDR2 SMNVEV (reference sequence). V lost 8 bases and J 0 bases, leaving 23 bases between the germline ends. The CDR3 nucleotides read TGTGCCAGCCGGAGGCTACTCGCTAACCGGAGCTCCTATAATTCACCCCTCCACTTT. Translating gives CASRRLLANRSSYNSPLHF.

Details on this clone: In the same sample, other DNA sequences code for this CDR3. This chain links TRBV28 with TRBJ1-4; D uncertain. Germline CDR1 and CDR2: MDHEN and SYDVKM. The V end lost 5 bases, the J end lost 8 bases, and 9 bases lay between the germline ends. There are 12 residues in the CDR3. This CDR3 reads CASSLQREKLFF. The DNA of the CDR3 is TGTGCCAGCAGTCTACAACGAGAAAAACTGTTTTTT.

On this clone itself: One base away lies a much larger clone, so this may be a sequencing read error. J is TRBJ1-1 and V is TRBV11-2; D ambiguous. The germline V gene has CDR1 SGHAT and CDR2 FQNNGV. CDR3 size: 11 residues. Trimming stripped 1 base from V and 5 bases from J, with 2 bases between. The CDR3 loop reads CASSLVTEAFF. CDR3 sequence (DNA): TGTGCCAGCAGCTTAGTGACTGAAGCTTTCTTT.

This rearrangement joins TRBV5-6 to TRBJ2-7, with D possibly TRBD2 on 6 matching bases. The CDR3 spans 16 residues. CDR1 SGHDT and CDR2 YYEEEE come from the germline V gene. Trimming took 0 bases from V and 0 from J, leaving 13 bases between them. The CDR3 region has the DNA TGTGCCAGCAGCTTGGGGGGCGGGGTATCCTCCTACGAGCAGTACTTC. It yields the protein CASSLGGGVSSYEQYF.

The chain uses TRBV10-3 and TRBJ2-2; TRBD1 matches at 8 bases. Looked up from germline, CDR1 is ENHRY and CDR2 is SYGVKD. CDR3 length: 15 residues. V was clipped by 6 bases and J by 0 bases; unmatched bases: 3. The CDR3 DNA sequence: TGTGCCATCAGCGAGGGACAGGCGAACACCGGGGAGCTGTTTTTT. Translated: CAISEGQANTGELFF.

This chain uses TRBV30 with TRBJ2-3; 7 bases align to TRBD2. J lost 0 bases, V lost 7 bases, and 4 bases had no gene match. Looked up from germline, CDR1 is GTSNPN and CDR2 is SVGIG (reference sequence). CDR3 length: 13 residues. CDR3 residues: CAYSSGSTDTQYF. CDR3 bases: TGTGCCTACTCTAGCGGAAGCACAGATACGCAGTATTTT.

The V and J genes are TRBV15 and TRBJ1-5; no firm D call. The CDR3 sequence is 16 residues long. The germline V gene has CDR1 LNHNV and CDR2 YYDKDF (reference sequence). Trimming stripped 0 bases from V and 0 bases from J, with 9 bases between. The CDR3 protein is CATSRDLSNSNQPQHF. The DNA for the CDR3 is TGTGCCACCAGCAGAGATCTGTCGAATAGCAATCAGCCCCAGCATTTT. Using reference TRBV15 and TRBJ1-5 for the parts outside the CDR3, the full variable domain is DAMVIQNPRYQVTQFGKPVTLSCSQTLNHNVMYWYQQKSSQAPKLLFHYYDKDFNNEADTPDNFQSRRPNTSFCFLDIRSPGLGDTAMYLCATSRDLSNSNQPQHFGDGTRLSIL.

The chain recombines TRBV7-2 with TRBJ1-3, with D possibly matching TRBD1 (6 bases). CDR3 length: 15 amino acids. The V end lost 5 bases, the J end lost 4 bases, and 15 bases lay between the germline ends. CDR1 is SGHTA and CDR2 is FQGNSA in the germline V gene. CDR3 coding DNA: TGTGCCAGCAGCCCAGGGGCGTCTGGCGGAAACACCATATATTTT. This gives the protein CASSPGASGGNTIYF.

Details on this clone: The same CDR3 also results from other DNA sequences found in this sample. The chain joins TRBV5-1 to TRBJ1-3; no firm D call. V gave up 0 bases and J gave up 0 bases, with 7 bases separating them. This CDR3 contains 15 residues. CDR1 is SGHRS and CDR2 is YFSETQ in the germline V gene. Written as DNA, the CDR3 is TGCGCCAGCAGCTTGGGCACGGCCTCTGGAAACACCATATATTTT. It translates to CASSLGTASGNTIYF.

Judged by abundance, this clone is medium-sized. The V call is TRBV30, the J call TRBJ2-2; tentatively, D is TRBD1 or TRBD2 (5 bases each). Trimming cost V 7 bases and J 6 bases, with 12 bases left between them. The CDR3 is made up of 12 amino acids. Germline V lookup: CDR1 GTSNPN, CDR2 SVGIG (reference sequence). Here the CDR3 DNA reads TGTGCCTCTAAGGGACCCTCCGGGGAGCTGTTTTTT. This codes for CASKGPSGELFF.

The chain combines TRBV6-1 with TRBJ2-1; 10 bases match TRBD1. The trim removed 0 bases at V and 3 bases at J, leaving 11 bases unmatched. The length of the CDR3 is 19 residues. Germline-derived CDR1 and CDR2 are MNHNS and SASEGT. The CDR3 bases are TGTGCCAGCAGTGAAGCGGACAGGGGGTACGGGGCCTACTACAATGAGCAGTTCTTC. Translating it yields CASSEADRGYGAYYNEQFF.

The chain employs TRBV13 and TRBJ2-3; 8 nucleotides match TRBD1. The CDR3 is made up of 13 amino acids. Germline lookup yields CDR1 PRHDT and CDR2 FYEKMQ (reference sequence). The junction had 2 bases not matched to a gene; V was cut back by 4 bases and J by 5 bases. The CDR3 protein is CASSSTGGDTQYF. The CDR3 DNA follows: TGTGCCAGCAGCTCTACAGGGGGAGATACGCAGTATTTT.

As DNA, the CDR3 is TGTGCCAGCAAATCCCAGGGGTTCAGCAATCAGCCCCAGCATTTT. It yields the protein CASKSQGFSNQPQHF. The chain joins TRBV2 to TRBJ1-5, with a possible D match to TRBD1 (6 bases). The CDR3 is 15 residues long. Trimming cost V 7 bases and J 1 base, with 14 bases left between them. Germline assignment: CDR1 SNHLY and CDR2 FYNNEI.

The sample holds a few counts of this clone. The CDR3, as DNA: TGTGCCTGGAGACTTGGCAGGGTGACTGAAGCTTTCTTT. Amino acids: CAWRLGRVTEAFF. The chain recombines TRBV30 with TRBJ1-1; the D gene is possibly TRBD1 (5 bases). The V gene's germline CDR1 is GTSNPN and CDR2 SVGIG (reference sequence). CDR3 length: 13 amino acids. V was pared by 3 bases and J by 5 bases, with 13 bases between.

This sequence joins TRBV5-6 and TRBJ1-2; 7 bases fit TRBD1. CDR1 SGHDT and CDR2 YYEEEE come from the germline V gene. This CDR3 is built from 14 residues. J lost 3 bases, V lost 3 bases, and 5 bases had no gene match. The CDR3 bases are TGTGCCAGCAGCTCTATGGACAGGTACTATGGCTACACCTTC. It codes for CASSSMDRYYGYTF.

The rearrangement links TRBV25-1 to TRBJ1-2; D is uncertain. V shed 4 bases and J shed 4 bases, with 16 bases lying between them. Per germline, CDR1 MGHDK and CDR2 SYGVNS. CDR3 length: 15 amino acids. The CDR3 DNA sequence: TGTGCCAGCAGTGGAGGTCACGAGACTGGCTATGGCTACACCTTC. Its protein product is CASSGGHETGYGYTF.

The chain employs TRBV5-1 and TRBJ2-7; TRBD1 aligns across 7 bases. V trimming: 5 bases; J trimming: 3 bases; junction bases outside the gene matches: 5. Per the germline V gene, CDR1 is SGHRS and CDR2 is YFSETQ. There are 13 residues in the CDR3. The CDR3 here is CASRGTDYYEQYF. CDR3 DNA: TGCGCCAGCAGGGGGACAGACTACTACGAGCAGTACTTC.

The chain recombines TRBV28 with TRBJ2-7; TRBD2 agrees at 7 bases. With V trimmed by 5 bases and J by 2 bases, 9 bases remained unmatched. From germline, CDR1 is MDHEN and CDR2 SYDVKM. This CDR3 region has 15 residues. CDR3 nucleotides: TGTGCCAGCAGTCCCAATAGCGGGTCCCCCTACGAGCAGTACTTC. Encoded protein: CASSPNSGSPYEQYF.